Listed here are 18 T cell receptor beta chains from one sample, sequenced in a study of T cells in Graves' hyperthyroidism and ophthalmopathy. RNA transcripts gave rise to amplified TCR beta CDR3 regions. Primed by the HTBI set, a first-round RT-PCR was run on the TCR CDR3. TCRdb independently ran MiXCR on the multiplex PCR reads; one entry per CDR3 protein. The sample lists about 510,000 distinct CDR3 sequences; 11% to 15% were seen once. Sequenced: blood. The receptors here all came from a woman aged 40 to 50 with Graves' hyperthyroidism.

This chain links TRBV4-1 with TRBJ2-1; 7 bases are a match to TRBD2. Looked up from germline, CDR1 is MGHRA and CDR2 is YSYEKL. The CDR3 totals 16 residues. J gave up 0 bases and V 3 bases, and 5 bases lay outside the gene matches. DNA for the CDR3: TGCGCCAGCAGCCACAGCGGGGTAGACTCCTACAATGAGCAGTTCTTC. It specifies CASSHSGVDSYNEQFF.

Many counts were recorded for this clonotype. The CDR3 loop is CASSAGTSGSNEQFF. In DNA, the CDR3 is TGTGCCAGCAGTGCCGGGACTAGCGGGAGCAATGAGCAGTTCTTC. The J gene is TRBJ2-1, the V gene TRBV27, with TRBD2 matching 14 bases. This CDR3 comprises 15 residues. Losses at the gene ends were 5 bases for V and 6 bases for J; bases not matched to a gene: 3. The germline gives CDR1 MNHEY, CDR2 SMNVEV (reference sequence).

Concerning this clonotype itself: A much larger clonotype is one base distant, so this may be a read error. The chain recombines TRBV11-3 with TRBJ1-1, with TRBD1 matching 7 bases. CDR1 is SGHNT and CDR2 is YENEEA in the germline V gene. V was clipped by 1 base and J by 4 bases; unmatched bases: 9. The CDR3 is 16 residues long. CDR3 sequence (DNA): TGTGCCAGCAGCTTAGGTGAAGGGGGCCCGAGCACTGAAGCTTTCTTT. This gives the protein CASSLGEGGPSTEAFF.

This clonotype was picked up a small number of times. This chain uses TRBV27 with TRBJ2-7; TRBD1 matches at 8 bases. The V segment lost 0 bases and the J segment 5 bases; nucleotides outside the gene matches: 6. The CDR3 length is 15 residues. The germline V gene has CDR1 MNHEY and CDR2 SMNVEV (reference sequence). Here the CDR3 DNA reads TGTGCCAGCAGTTTATCATACAGGGGGGAGAACGAGCAGTACTTC. Its translation: CASSLSYRGENEQYF.

This clonotype has a count of ten or more. The rearrangement uses TRBV6-1 and TRBJ2-3; D is undetermined. Trimming removed 1 base from V and 0 bases from J, with 5 bases in between. Per germline, CDR1 MNHNS and CDR2 SASEGT. This CDR3 has 14 residues. Here the CDR3 reads CASSEGGSTDTQYF. The CDR3 bases are TGTGCCAGCAGTGAAGGCGGAAGCACAGATACGCAGTATTTT.

V is TRBV10-3 and J is TRBJ2-1; a weak D match, TRBD2 (5 bases). CDR1 is ENHRY, CDR2 SYGVKD, per germline. The CDR3 is 20 residues long. V shed 0 bases and J shed 2 bases, with 23 bases lying between them. The CDR3: CAISESGWAGLRSTYNEQFF. Here the CDR3 DNA reads TGTGCCATCAGTGAGTCTGGTTGGGCGGGTTTGCGCTCCACCTACAATGAGCAGTTCTTC.

V gene TRBV30 combines with J gene TRBJ1-2; D may be TRBD1 (6 bases). The germline gives CDR1 GTSNPN, CDR2 SVGIG (reference sequence). CDR3 length: 13 residues. Trimming removed 2 bases at V and 7 bases at J, with 14 bases between. The CDR3 DNA sequence: TGTGCCTGGAGTATTAGGGGGGAGGGTGGCTACACCTTC. This encodes CAWSIRGEGGYTF.

The sample holds a few counts of this clonotype. V usage is TRBV19 and J usage is TRBJ2-7, with D perhaps matching TRBD1 (6 bases). CDR3 size: 14 residues. Germline values: CDR1 LNHDA, CDR2 SQIVND (reference sequence). Trimming shortened V by 6 bases and J by 5 bases, and 17 bases separated the two germline ends. CDR3 region: CASRPGTPRDEQYF. Written as DNA, the CDR3 is TGTGCCAGTAGACCCGGGACACCGCGGGACGAGCAGTACTTC.

This clonotype was counted between two and nine times. The J gene is TRBJ2-5, the V gene TRBV24-1; the D gene is possibly TRBD1 (7 bases). CDR1 KGHDR and CDR2 SFDVKD come from the germline V gene. The V and J ends lost 3 bases and 6 bases respectively, with 16 bases between them. This CDR3 has 15 residues. This chain's CDR3 is CATSDPQGGGQTQYF. In DNA form, the CDR3 reads TGTGCCACCAGTGATCCGCAGGGGGGTGGGCAGACCCAGTACTTC.

The chain joins TRBV4-1 to TRBJ2-1; the D gene is possibly TRBD2 (5 bases). CDR3 length equals 17 residues. The V gene's germline CDR1 is MGHRA and CDR2 YSYEKL. V was trimmed by 0 bases and J by 4 bases, leaving 16 bases between them. CDR3 DNA sequence: TGCGCCAGCAGCCAAGATCGGAGAGGGCCGATTTACAATGAGCAGTTCTTC. It is translated as CASSQDRRGPIYNEQFF.

This clonotype was observed at least ten times. The chain is built from TRBV10-3 and TRBJ1-1, with D unresolved. Looked up from germline, CDR1 is ENHRY and CDR2 is SYGVKD. V shed 3 bases and J shed 10 bases, with 18 bases lying between them. The CDR3 extends over 14 amino acids. The CDR3 region is CAISDPDFPGRAFF. In nucleotides, the CDR3 is TGTGCCATCAGTGACCCAGACTTTCCGGGGAGAGCTTTCTTT.

This clonotype was detected many times. The CDR3 coding sequence is TGTGCCAGCAGTTTATGGAGGGGCCAAGTTCAAGAGACCCAGTACTTC. Amino acid sequence: CASSLWRGQVQETQYF. The V call is TRBV28, the J call TRBJ2-5; D tentatively fits TRBD1 or TRBD2 (5 bases each). V was pared by 0 bases and J by 2 bases, with 13 bases between. This CDR3 spans 16 amino acids. Germline CDR1 is MDHEN and CDR2 is SYDVKM.

This clonotype occurred many times. The chain employs TRBV7-8 and TRBJ2-2; 8 nucleotides align to TRBD1. With V trimmed by 3 bases and J by 5 bases, 11 bases remained unmatched. This CDR3 has 17 amino acids. Looked up from germline, CDR1 is SGHVS and CDR2 is FQNEAQ. CDR3 nucleotide sequence: TGTGCCAGCAGCTTGCCTTTGGGACAGGCCCTTACCGGGGAGCTGTTTTTT. Its translation: CASSLPLGQALTGELFF.

This clonotype was seen repeatedly, ten times or more. The rearrangement links TRBV30 to TRBJ1-5, with D tentatively TRBD1 (6 bases). The CDR3 spans 13 residues. Trimming took 6 bases from V and 9 from J, leaving 18 bases between them. CDR1 and CDR2 from the germline V gene are GTSNPN and SVGIG (reference sequence). The CDR3 DNA reads as TGTGCCTGCGAGACGAAAACAGGGTCGCCCCAGCATTTT. Translation gives CACETKTGSPQHF.

This clonotype was detected a few times. The V and J genes are TRBV9 and TRBJ2-1; TRBD1 agrees at 9 bases. The V gene end was trimmed by 0 bases and the J gene end by 3 bases; junction bases not matched to a gene: 4. Germline V gene sequence: CDR1 SGDLS, CDR2 YYNGEE. The CDR3 extends over 16 amino acids. CDR3 sequence: CASSVGRDRVYNEQFF. CDR3 DNA: TGTGCCAGCAGCGTAGGGCGGGACAGGGTCTACAATGAGCAGTTCTTC. The variable domain in full, with the rest retrieved from reference TRBV9 and TRBJ2-1, is DSGVTQTPKHLITATGQRVTLRCSPRSGDLSVYWYQQSLDQGLQFLIQYYNGEERAKGNILERFSAQQFPDLHSELNLSSLELGDSALYFCASSVGRDRVYNEQFFGPGTRLTVL.

The chain is built from TRBV7-2 and TRBJ2-2; the match to TRBD1 covers 8 bases. V trimming: 5 bases; J trimming: 0 bases; junction bases outside the gene matches: 5. The germline gives CDR1 SGHTA, CDR2 FQGNSA. The CDR3 runs 16 residues. The CDR3 sequence is CASSIGTGANTGELFF. As DNA, the CDR3 is TGTGCCAGCAGCATCGGGACAGGAGCGAACACCGGGGAGCTGTTTTTT.

This clonotype has at least ten counts. The chain carries TRBV24-1 and TRBJ2-1; TRBD2 agrees at 8 bases. J lost 3 bases, V lost 2 bases, and 8 bases had no gene match. The germline V gene encodes CDR1 KGHDR and CDR2 SFDVKD. The CDR3 is made up of 17 amino acids. CDR3 sequence (DNA): TGTGCCACCAGTGATTCCGGAGCGGGAGACTACTACAATGAGCAGTTCTTC. It specifies CATSDSGAGDYYNEQFF.

This clonotype was picked up many times. The genes are TRBV5-1 and TRBJ2-1; D gene ambiguous. CDR1 is SGHRS and CDR2 is YFSETQ in the germline V gene. Trimming left V 0 bases short and J 9 bases short, with 7 bases between. The CDR3 sequence is 12 residues long. CDR3 region: CASSLGAGEQFF. CDR3 DNA: TGCGCCAGCAGCTTGGGGGCTGGTGAGCAGTTCTTC.